This TCR beta chain was obtained from a study of blood T cells in healthy people across ages. Study observations and caveats: TCR beta diversity, measured per million T cells, fell in a roughly linear way with age.

Germline V gene data show CDR1 as MNHEY and CDR2 as SMNVEV (reference sequence). V lost 8 bases to trimming and J lost 4 bases, with 15 bases between them. The CDR3 sequence is 15 residues long. On this clonotype: Its antigen is unknown.

Russia was home to the donors, healthy Caucasian individuals aged about 6 to 90. It was with a sample-barcoded 5' primer and a J-beta primer mix that a second PCR of roughly 7 to 12 cycles was run. TCRdb used MiXCR to reprocess the 5' RACE reads, holding one entry per CDR3 protein. The sample lists more than 800,000 distinct CDR3 sequences; less than 35% were seen once. The clonotype originates from a woman of 80 years or more in good health. Sequencing input: blood. The chain is built from TRBV27 and TRBJ2-6, with D maybe TRBD2 (5 bases). CDR3 amino acids: CASGGMTGGANVLTF. DNA for the CDR3: TGTGCCAGCGGAGGAATGACCGGGGGGGCCAACGTCCTGACTTTC.